The rows below give T cell receptor beta chains drawn from one sample of a study of cytomegalovirus exposure and HLA in healthy donors. This table comes from immunoSEQ multiplex PCR, and its TCRdb copy is limited to in-frame clones, with some not included. The data show 100,000 to 150,000 clones, with around 73% seen just once and over 4% held by the top ten. Source material: PBMCs. All receptors come from a man aged 60-69 years in good health and CMV-seropositive. CDR3s include the opening cysteine and the closing phenylalanine or tryptophan. The order of the fields is clone size, J gene, V gene, D gene, CDR3 protein, CDR3 DNA. The D gene is left open where the match is weak. Size tells how often a clone was seen (once, few, many) or the class of an expanded clone, and some rows leave it out.

>few|TRBJ1-6|TRBV4-1|NA
CASSQDPGYNSPLHF
TGCGCCAGCAGCCAAGATCCGGGTTATAATTCACCCCTCCACTTT
>NA|TRBJ1-1|TRBV27|TRBD1
CASRPQGAGTEAFF
TGTGCCAGCCGACCTCAGGGGGCTGGCACTGAAGCTTTCTTT
>NA|TRBJ1-6|TRBV27|TRBD1
CASRKDRARNSPLHF
TGTGCCAGCAGAAAAGACAGGGCTCGAAATTCACCCCTCCACTTT
>NA|TRBJ1-6|TRBV5-1|TRBD1
CASSLTGASSYNSPLHF
TGCGCCAGCAGCTTGACAGGGGCGAGCTCCTATAATTCACCCCTCCACTTT
>NA|TRBJ2-3|TRBV10-3|TRBD2
CAIRGDYTDTQYF
TGTGCCATCAGGGGGGACTACACAGATACGCAGTATTTT
>NA|TRBJ1-2|TRBV19|TRBD1
CASKQGPVSGYTF
TGTGCCAGTAAACAGGGGCCGGTTAGTGGCTACACCTTC
>NA|TRBJ1-1|TRBV10-3|NA
CAIRQGLLGPRSTEAFF
TGTGCCATCAGACAGGGTCTTTTGGGCCCGAGGTCAACTGAAGCTTTCTTT
>NA|TRBJ1-6|TRBV6-1|TRBD1
CASSEPGQGWSPLHF
TGTGCCAGCAGTGAACCGGGACAGGGGTGGTCACCCCTCCACTTT
>NA|TRBJ2-5|TRBV2|NA
CASTSETETQYF
TGTGCCAGCACCAGTGAAACAGAGACCCAGTACTTC
>NA|TRBJ2-7|TRBV29-1|NA
CSVPGQTGSYEQYF
TGCAGCGTCCCCGGACAGACTGGTTCCTACGAGCAGTACTTC
>NA|TRBJ1-2|TRBV5-6|NA
CASSSWTDYTF
TGTGCCAGCAGCTCATGGACAGATTACACCTTC
>NA|TRBJ1-3|TRBV5-1|TRBD1
CASSLQGTRGNTIYF
TGCGCCAGCAGCTTACAGGGGACGAGGGGAAACACCATATATTTT
>medium-sized|TRBJ1-6|TRBV6-1|TRBD1
CASKQGGVGSPLHF
TGTGCCAGCAAACAGGGGGGCGTGGGATCACCCCTCCACTTT
>NA|TRBJ1-5|TRBV7-9|NA
CASSRGTASNQPQHF
TGTGCCAGCAGCCGAGGAACGGCTAGCAATCAGCCCCAGCATTTT
>NA|TRBJ2-1|TRBV5-4|NA
CASSFLQGYNEQFF
TGTGCCAGCAGCTTTCTACAGGGTTACAATGAGCAGTTCTTC
>few|TRBJ2-6|TRBV27|TRBD2
CASSFSRGPGGFGANVLTF
TGTGCCAGCAGTTTCTCTAGGGGTCCGGGAGGGTTCGGGGCCAACGTCCTGACTTTC
>NA|TRBJ2-2|TRBV5-1|TRBD1
CASSLAMGQGATGELFF
TGCGCCAGCAGCTTGGCGATGGGACAGGGGGCTACCGGGGAGCTGTTTTTT
>NA|TRBJ1-5|TRBV19|TRBD1
CASSTGGEEAQPQHF
TGTGCCAGTAGTACAGGGGGCGAAGAGGCTCAGCCCCAGCATTTT
>NA|TRBJ1-4|TRBV6-5|NA
CASSYSTGGKLFF
TGTGCCAGCAGTTACTCGACGGGGGGCAAACTGTTTTTT
>NA|TRBJ2-5|TRBV5-1|TRBD2
CASSWRDYGGARETQYF
TGCGCCAGCAGCTGGAGGGACTACGGGGGGGCCCGAGAGACCCAGTACTTC
>few|TRBJ2-7|TRBV4-1|NA
CASSQEWRGSYEQYF
TGCGCCAGCAGCCAAGAATGGAGGGGCTCCTACGAGCAGTACTTC
>NA|TRBJ2-3|TRBV10-3|TRBD2
CAISERSSGAGDTQYF
TGTGCCATCAGTGAGAGGTCTAGCGGGGCGGGAGATACGCAGTATTTT
>few|TRBJ2-5|TRBV6-5|NA
CASSYGSGEETQYF
TGTGCCAGCAGTTATGGGTCGGGGGAAGAGACCCAGTACTTC
>NA|TRBJ1-1|TRBV19|NA
CASTPRGRNTEAFF
TGTGCCAGTACCCCCCGGGGGAGGAACACTGAAGCTTTCTTT
>few|TRBJ2-7|TRBV11-2|NA
CASSSEGYEQYF
TGTGCCAGCAGCTCGGAGGGTTACGAGCAGTACTTC
>NA|TRBJ1-5|TRBV19|NA
CASSADIGDQPQHF
TGTGCCAGTAGTGCGGACATCGGAGATCAGCCCCAGCATTTT
>few|TRBJ2-6|TRBV7-2|NA
CASSSVYNSGANVLTF
TGTGCCAGCAGCTCCGTTTATAACTCTGGGGCCAACGTCCTGACTTTC
>NA|TRBJ2-5|TRBV6-1|NA
CASRAQGTETQYF
TGTGCCAGCAGAGCACAGGGAACGGAGACCCAGTACTTC
>NA|TRBJ1-1|TRBV30|TRBD1
CASGGGYMNTEAFF
TGTGCCTCAGGAGGGGGCTATATGAACACTGAAGCTTTCTTT
>few|TRBJ1-2|TRBV2|NA
CASSEGGGGYTF
TGTGCCAGCAGTGAAGGAGGGGGTGGCTACACCTTC